This TCR beta chain was retrieved from a study of blood T cell repertoires in COVID-19 (dated by TCRdb to 2020 to 2021). General notes on the study: Samples from collaborators originated in the United States, Italy and Spain and spanned both the acute and convalescent phases of COVID-19. The prospective study material was composed of cDNA or gDNA derived from T cells, B-cell-depleted T cells, or PBMCs. Subjects who had been exposed to COVID-19, were actively infected with it, or had recovered from it provided the deeply sampled blood TCRbeta repertoires that made up the dataset. The repertoires were released in a freely available public database meant as a resource for research on the immune response to SARS-CoV-2. The samples were drawn from the first 160 participants of the ongoing ImmuneRACE study and from 950 to 1,500 subjects provided by 6 global collaborators. A de-identified subject ID, COVID-19 status, age in years and sex were almost always included in the sample metadata. HLA class I and class II types, where available, came from metadata supplied by the sample provider rather than from assay-based typing. Study-wide findings and limitations: The amount of clinical and demographic metadata varied by source and participant and was provided uncurated.

The immunoSEQ Assay, a bias-controlled multiplex PCR, was used to amplify TCRbeta CDR3 regions from genomic DNA. The authors' pipeline ran thus. Nucleated cell counts per sample were estimated from amplification of reference gene primers within the assay. To quantify the absolute abundance of each unique TCRbeta CDR3 rearrangement, sequence reads were collapsed and filtered. For each sample, productive Simpson clonality was calculated as the square root of Simpson's diversity index across productive rearrangements. TCRdb's version of the immuneACCESS table is confined to in-frame rearrangements and falls short of the full clone set. An unresolved V gene accounts for under half of the shortfall where checked; the remainder is of unknown origin. The V and J calls and clone size were taken over from that table, and D and trimming were inferred from the DNA. This sample has approximately 100,000 clones in its table, and around 87% of those were observed once. The ten most abundant clones make up roughly 10% of the sample.

The table lists this clone with a few counts. What antigen it recognizes has not been identified. Base quality data are lacking; no much larger clone is found one base away. Via the germline V gene, CDR1 is SGHRS and CDR2 YFSETQ. The CDR3 runs 15 amino acids, cysteine and phenylalanine included. Kept here is only the CDR3 DNA, which spans 45 bases and is read in frame from base 1. V gives up 0 bases and J gives up 5 bases, and the segment between their germline ends measures 15 bases. Each collaborating institution followed its own protocols to collect whole blood in K2EDTA tubes. For TCRbeta analysis, collaborator samples were shipped as frozen whole blood, as isolated PBMCs, or as DNA extracted from either sample type.

The receptor was derived from a woman aged 30 to 39 with acute or convalescent COVID-19. Sequencing used peripheral blood. This sequence uses TRBV5-1 and TRBJ2-7, with the identity of the D gene unclear. Read as DNA, the sequence is TGCGCCAGCAGCTTGGGGCTAAAAGGCACAGACGAGCAGTACTTC. This codes for CASSLGLKGTDEQYF.